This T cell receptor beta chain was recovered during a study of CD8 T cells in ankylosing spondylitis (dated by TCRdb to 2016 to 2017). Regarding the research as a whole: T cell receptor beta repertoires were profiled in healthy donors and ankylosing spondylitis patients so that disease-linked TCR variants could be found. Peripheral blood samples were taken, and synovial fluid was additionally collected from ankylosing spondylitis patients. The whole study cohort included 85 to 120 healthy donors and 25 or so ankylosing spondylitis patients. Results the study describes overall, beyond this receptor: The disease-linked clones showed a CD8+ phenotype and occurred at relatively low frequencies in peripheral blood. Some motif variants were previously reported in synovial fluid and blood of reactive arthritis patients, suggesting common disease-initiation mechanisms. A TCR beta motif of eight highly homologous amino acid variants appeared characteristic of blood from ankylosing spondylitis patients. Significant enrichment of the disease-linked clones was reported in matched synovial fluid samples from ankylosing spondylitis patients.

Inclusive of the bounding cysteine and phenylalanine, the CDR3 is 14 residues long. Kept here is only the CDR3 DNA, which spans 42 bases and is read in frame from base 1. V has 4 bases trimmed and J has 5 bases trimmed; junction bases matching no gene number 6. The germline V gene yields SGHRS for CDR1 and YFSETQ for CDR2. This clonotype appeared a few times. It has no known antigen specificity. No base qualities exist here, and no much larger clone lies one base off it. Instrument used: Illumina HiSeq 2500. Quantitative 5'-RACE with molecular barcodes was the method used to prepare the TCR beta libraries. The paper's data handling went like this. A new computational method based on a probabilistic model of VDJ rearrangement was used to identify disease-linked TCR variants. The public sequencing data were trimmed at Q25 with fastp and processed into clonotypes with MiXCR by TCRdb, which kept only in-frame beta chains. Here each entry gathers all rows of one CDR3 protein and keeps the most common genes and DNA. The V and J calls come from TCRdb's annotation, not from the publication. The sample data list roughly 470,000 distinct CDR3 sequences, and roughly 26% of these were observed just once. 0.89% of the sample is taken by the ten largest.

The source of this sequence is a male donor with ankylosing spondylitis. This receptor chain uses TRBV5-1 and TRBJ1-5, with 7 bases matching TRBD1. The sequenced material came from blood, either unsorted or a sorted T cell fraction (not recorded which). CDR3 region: CASSQGEGHQPQHF. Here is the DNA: TGCGCCAGCAGCCAGGGGGAGGGTCATCAGCCCCAGCATTTT.